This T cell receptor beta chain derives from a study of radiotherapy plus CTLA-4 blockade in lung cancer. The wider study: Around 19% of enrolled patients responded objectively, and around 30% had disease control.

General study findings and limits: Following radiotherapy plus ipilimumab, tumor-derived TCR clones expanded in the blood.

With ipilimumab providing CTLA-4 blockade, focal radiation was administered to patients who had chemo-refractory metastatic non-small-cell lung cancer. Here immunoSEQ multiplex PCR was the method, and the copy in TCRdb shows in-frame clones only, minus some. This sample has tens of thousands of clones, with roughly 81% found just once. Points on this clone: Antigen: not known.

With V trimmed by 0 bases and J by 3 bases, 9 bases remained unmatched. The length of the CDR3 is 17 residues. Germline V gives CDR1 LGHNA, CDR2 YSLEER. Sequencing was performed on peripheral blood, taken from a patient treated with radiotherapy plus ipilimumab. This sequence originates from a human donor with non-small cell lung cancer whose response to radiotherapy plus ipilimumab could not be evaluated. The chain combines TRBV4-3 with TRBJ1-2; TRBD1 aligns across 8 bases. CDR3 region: CASSQDRAGGFDYGYTF. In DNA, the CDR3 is TGCGCCAGCAGCCAAGATCGGGCAGGGGGCTTCGACTATGGCTACACCTTC.